Sequencing of this TCR beta chain was carried out in a study of TIL therapy for anti-PD-1-resistant metastatic lung cancer. Whole-study findings and limits: Infused TIL clonotypes partially replaced the baseline blood repertoire, then decayed over months.

Time point indicated: pre-treatment sample, taken before nivolumab and TIL therapy. This was the immunoSEQ v3 assay. TCRdb keeps only in-frame clones here, not all; method: immunoSEQ multiplex PCR. The sample records 60,000 or so clones, approximately 69% being singletons. CDR1 and CDR2 from the germline V gene are MNHEY and SMNVEV (reference sequence). V lost 5 bases and J 1 base, leaving 12 bases between the germline ends. The CDR3 totals 14 residues. On this clone: Antigen unknown.

Sample: blood, taken at baseline. The receptor's source is a person between 25 and 79 years old with non-small cell lung cancer. V and J are TRBV27 and TRBJ2-7, with D tentatively TRBD2 (7 bases). The CDR3 loop is CASSQRDISYEQYF. Here the CDR3 DNA reads TGTGCCAGCAGTCAGCGGGACATATCCTACGAGCAGTACTTC.